This TCR beta chain was sequenced during a study of cytomegalovirus exposure and HLA in healthy donors. The CDR3 loop spans 14 amino acids. Per germline, CDR1 SGDLS and CDR2 YYNGEE. The ends were cut back, 2 bases at V and 7 bases at J, with 14 bases in the middle. To note about this clone: Its antigen is as yet unknown.

Study-level points and caveats: The majority of TCR sequences were rare, yet some public TCRs appeared in many donors. Per published reports, the classifier diagnosed cytomegalovirus status with high specificity and sensitivity. The authors enumerated roughly 160 TCR beta chains as linked to cytomegalovirus.

Some clones are missing from TCRdb's copy, which holds only in-frame ones; the method was immunoSEQ multiplex PCR. This table has around 58,000 clones, 80% to 90% appearing once. The rearrangement joins TRBV9 to TRBJ2-3; no clear D. The receptor comes from a woman aged 18-29 years in good health and CMV-seronegative. Material for sequencing was PBMCs. DNA for the CDR3: TGTGCCAGCAGCGTTGCGCTAGAGGTTTATACGCAGTATTTT. As protein: CASSVALEVYTQYF.